This TCR beta chain was profiled in a study of blood T cells in healthy people across ages. Study in general: Researchers report that template switching captured about one barcoded beta molecule per two T cells. Broader study findings: Bulk PBMC profiling left naive and antigen-experienced comparisons inconclusive. It was held that diversity estimates obtained from one million T cells represented underestimates.

Primers used in a second PCR of roughly 7 to 11 cycles were a sample-barcoded 5' primer and a J-beta primer mix. MiXCR was run by TCRdb on the 5' RACE reads, yielding one entry per CDR3 protein. This repertoire shows over 1,300,000 distinct CDR3 sequences, 59% found once; its top ten account for about 6.3%. Turning to this clonotype: What it binds is not known.

V was clipped by 2 bases and J by 7 bases; unmatched bases: 9. Germline lookup yields CDR1 MGHDK and CDR2 SYGVNS. The CDR3 contains 16 residues. The material sequenced was blood. The receptor comes from a man aged 18 to 29 in good health. The rearrangement uses TRBV25-1 and TRBJ2-3; TRBD2 agrees at 10 bases. CDR3 region: CASSELAGARENTQYF. The CDR3 region has the DNA TGTGCCAGCAGTGAACTAGCGGGGGCGCGCGAAAATACGCAGTATTTT.